The rows below give T cell receptor beta chains drawn from one sample of a study of T cells in Graves' hyperthyroidism and ophthalmopathy. TCRdb processed the multiplex PCR reads anew with MiXCR; each CDR3 protein has one entry. Among 600,000 or so distinct CDR3 sequences listed, about 14% were seen once. Sequencing input: blood. These receptors all stem from a woman aged 50 to 60 with Graves' ophthalmopathy. The CDR3 runs from the conserved cysteine through the conserved F or W. The D gene is left open where the match is weak. Only part of the rows carry a size: once, few, many, or a class if the clone is expanded.

V	length	size	D	J	CDR3	DNA
TRBV28	16	-	TRBD2	TRBJ2-5	CASSKRRTSGQETQYF	TGTGCCAGCAGTAAGAGACGGACTAGCGGACAAGAGACCCAGTACTTC
TRBV28	14	many	-	TRBJ1-5	CAIGGSRSNQPQHF	TGTGCCATCGGGGGGTCCCGAAGCAATCAGCCCCAGCATTTT
TRBV7-9	15	-	-	TRBJ2-6	CASNGPTSGANVLTF	TGTGCCAGCAACGGGCCAACATCTGGGGCCAACGTCCTGACTTTC
TRBV14	15	few	TRBD2	TRBJ2-7	CASSQLGSGSYEQYF	TGTGCCAGCAGCCAACTGGGTAGCGGGAGTTACGAGCAGTACTTC
TRBV30	16	many	TRBD2	TRBJ2-1	CAWSVYLAGVYNEQFF	TGTGCCTGGAGTGTTTACCTAGCGGGAGTCTACAATGAGCAGTTCTTC
TRBV20-1	17	many	TRBD1	TRBJ1-1	CSASPKPDRGRWTEAFF	TGCAGTGCTAGCCCTAAACCGGACAGGGGGCGGTGGACTGAAGCTTTCTTT
TRBV5-1	18	many	-	TRBJ1-1	CASSLAGAAPPRGTEAFF	TGCGCCAGCAGCTTGGCCGGGGCTGCTCCCCCCCGGGGCACTGAAGCTTTCTTT
TRBV5-8	15	many	TRBD2	TRBJ2-1	CASSLGLAVSNEQFF	TGTGCCAGCAGCTTGGGTCTAGCGGTTTCCAATGAGCAGTTCTTC
TRBV5-1	19	-	-	TRBJ2-3	CASSLGQSGTITSTDTQYF	TGCGCCAGCAGCCTGGGCCAAAGCGGCACCATCACGAGCACAGATACGCAGTATTTT
TRBV5-1	13	few	-	TRBJ2-7	CASSHRETYEQYF	TGCGCCAGCAGCCACAGGGAGACCTACGAGCAGTACTTC
TRBV10-3	18	few	TRBD1	TRBJ2-7	CAISEINRRDRVSYEQYF	TGTGCCATCAGTGAGATAAACCGCCGGGACAGGGTTTCCTACGAGCAGTACTTC
TRBV7-9	17	many	TRBD2	TRBJ2-2	CASSSIAGLRDPGELFF	TGTGCCAGCAGCTCCATAGCGGGATTAAGGGACCCCGGGGAGCTGTTTTTT
TRBV24-1	16	many	TRBD2	TRBJ2-3	CATSDRSGMRTDTQYF	TGTGCCACCAGTGATAGGAGCGGGATGCGCACAGATACGCAGTATTTT
TRBV2	13	-	-	TRBJ2-5	CACTWGQGISLHF	-
TRBV27	14	many	-	TRBJ2-1	CASSYRPDGNEQFF	TGTGCCAGCAGTTACCGTCCGGATGGCAATGAGCAGTTCTTC
TRBV18	15	many	-	TRBJ2-7	CASSPPGRANYEQYF	TGTGCCAGCTCACCCCCGGGACGAGCTAACTACGAGCAGTACTTC
TRBV7-3	13	many	-	TRBJ2-1	CASSYQPNNEQFF	TGTGCCAGCAGCTACCAACCTAACAATGAGCAGTTCTTC
TRBV20-1	15	many	TRBD1	TRBJ2-7	CSARDRQGIPYEQYF	TGCAGTGCTAGAGACAGACAGGGAATACCCTACGAGCAGTACTTC
TRBV20-1	14	few	TRBD2	TRBJ2-7	CSARVPAGGLEQYF	TGCAGTGCTAGAGTTCCCGCGGGAGGTTTAGAGCAGTACTTC
TRBV7-9	15	-	-	TRBJ1-4	CASSFFLGGEEKLFF	TGTGCCAGCAGCTTTTTCTTAGGGGGAGAGGAAAAACTGTTTTTT
TRBV7-9	16	many	TRBD2	TRBJ2-1	CASSETGTSGNYEQFF	TGTGCCAGCAGCGAAACCGGGACTAGCGGGAACTATGAGCAGTTCTTC
TRBV6-2/TRBV6-3	15	many	-	TRBJ1-1	CASSYSTGGRLEAFF	TGTGCCAGCAGTTACTCGACCGGGGGGCGCCTTGAAGCTTTCTTT
TRBV7-9	17	many	-	TRBJ2-3	CASSLTTGKLRADTQYF	TGTGCCAGCAGCCTCACGACGGGGAAATTGAGAGCGGATACGCAGTATTTT